Detailed here is one T cell receptor beta chain. The source of the sample is a study of blood T cell repertoires in COVID-19. As for the study in general: Donors in the United States, Italy and Spain gave samples during acute or convalescent COVID-19. T cells, B-cell-depleted T cells, or PBMCs supplied cDNA or gDNA.

This CDR3 region has 13 residues. The V gene lost 4 bases and the J gene lost 7 bases, with 14 bases spanning the gap. The germline V gene has CDR1 SGHRS and CDR2 YFSETQ. In Seattle, patients joined the study during active infection and were tracked longitudinally. Per the original data handling: Nucleated cell counts were estimated from reference gene primer amplification. The table came from immunoSEQ multiplex PCR; TCRdb's copy has only in-frame clones and leaves some out. V and J calls and clone size come straight from that table; D and trimming were deduced from the DNA. The profile covers some 200,000 clones, with about 83% appearing a single time and about 12% taken by the ten largest.

Sequencing was performed on peripheral blood. The chain is built from TRBV5-1 and TRBJ1-2, with D maybe TRBD1 (5 bases). This sequence originates from a woman in her sixties or seventies with COVID-19, enrolled during active disease. CDR3 in amino acids: CASSQPMGGGYTF. In DNA form, the CDR3 reads TGCGCCAGCAGCCAGCCGATGGGGGGTGGCTACACCTTC.